This T cell receptor beta chain was captured in a study of graft-versus-host responses after intestinal transplantation. Overall study: The transplants performed in recipients were multivisceral, liver-intestinal, or isolated intestinal. Induction with anti-thymocyte globulin, then tacrolimus and steroids for around three years, was given to all recipients. Study-wide findings and caveats: With peak circulating GvH clone levels came an association with early post-transplant HvG declines. Investigators detected GvH clones in recipient marrow, with some emerging earlier in ileum or blood.

Method: immunoSEQ multiplex PCR; TCRdb's copy keeps in-frame clones and lacks some. The sample records 99,000 or so clones, roughly 83% being singletons. The CDR3 is 16 residues long. With 4 bases clipped from V and 5 bases from J, the junction kept 13 bases outside the gene matches. Germline V gives CDR1 SGHRS, CDR2 YFSETQ. About this clone itself: Its antigen remains unidentified.

This material consisted of PBMCs, taken 255 days after intestinal transplant. The sequence was obtained from a human patient who received an intestinal transplant, so some T cells may come from the graft donor. The chain carries TRBV5-1 and TRBJ1-1, with TRBD1 matching 8 bases. The CDR3, as DNA: TGCGCCAGCAGCAAGGGCCCGGACAGGGAGGGAACTGAAGCTTTCTTT. Its protein product is CASSKGPDREGTEAFF.